This T cell receptor beta chain was profiled in a study of T cells in severe cutaneous drug reactions (dated by TCRdb to about 2019). With respect to the entire study: Patients were recruited between the early 2010s and the late 2010s from Taiwan, Thailand and a European registry network. The Naranjo algorithm and the ALDEN drug causality algorithm were used to identify the culprit drug. Enrollment was limited to patients whose SJS/TEN or DRESS diagnosis was probable or definite according to RegiSCAR criteria. Bulk TCR sequencing was combined with single-cell sequencing, quantitative PCR validation, functional assays and transgenic mouse experiments. Patients in either the acute or the recovery stage provided biological samples, such as blister fluids/cells and PBMC. Libraries were prepared using iRepertoire multiplex PCR, and a comparison was cited by the authors in which similar capture of abundant clonotypes was shown across iRepertoire and 5' RACE methods with or without UMI. Study-wide findings and limitations: The authors stated that further study is still needed to find out whether the public TCR applies more generally to SJS/TEN caused by other drugs. CBZ-SJS/TEN patients showed strongly increased TRBV12-4 usage, with an average of approximately 30% in blister cells and 5% to 6.5% in PBMC. A public TCRbeta CDR3 was found in all seven CBZ-SJS/TEN blister samples (mean approximately 15%) but was undetectable or scarce in tolerant-control and healthy-donor PBMC.

Including cysteine and phenylalanine, the CDR3 has 16 amino acids. No DNA sequence is on record. The germline V gene provides CDR1 MGHRA and CDR2 YSYEKL. This clonotype is medium-sized (0.01 to 0.1%) as judged by frequency; no count is noted. There is no known antigen for this receptor. Sequencing was performed on donors who were patients with carbamazepine-induced Stevens-Johnson syndrome or toxic epidermal necrolysis (CBZ-SJS/TEN). Patients with drug-induced severe cutaneous adverse reactions had T cell receptor repertoires profiled by next-generation sequencing to look for drug-specific clonotypes. RNA was isolated from either blister cells of skin lesions or peripheral blood mononuclear cells. For both bulk and single-cell sequencing, libraries were prepared with the iRepertoire multiplex PCR system using TCR subtype-specific primers. Multiplex PCR with primers aimed at the V, D and J gene regions produced the bulk TCR beta libraries. Approximately 85-550 ng of RNA per sample was used as input for bulk TCR library preparation. An Illumina MiSeq was used to sequence the bulk TCR beta amplicons. Per the authors' processing: Sample misassignments and low-quality sequencing reads were filtered out during quality control steps. CDR3 was defined as the amino acids lying between the Y[YFLI]C motif of the V-gene and the [FW]GXGT motif of the J-segment. TRBV and TRBJ gene assignments and CDR3 clonotypes followed the IMGT database. TRBV expression in each sample was normalized to the mean of the same gene in PBMC from 40 to 50 healthy donors. The reads underwent TCRdb reprocessing, giving one record for each CDR3 protein sequence and no DNA. TCRdb's processing, not the authors' own work, is the source of the V and J calls. The sample table gives fewer than 10,000 distinct CDR3 sequences. The ten largest clones add up to roughly 24% of the sample.

The receptor was isolated from a human donor with a severe cutaneous adverse drug reaction. The source material was cells from a skin blister. The sample's cell subset or site label, in plain terms: unsorted cells from skin lesion blisters. The chain links TRBV4-1 with TRBJ1-6; no DNA is available, so the TRBD1 call from TCRdb remains unchecked. The CDR3 sequence is CASSPWGQGADSPLHF.